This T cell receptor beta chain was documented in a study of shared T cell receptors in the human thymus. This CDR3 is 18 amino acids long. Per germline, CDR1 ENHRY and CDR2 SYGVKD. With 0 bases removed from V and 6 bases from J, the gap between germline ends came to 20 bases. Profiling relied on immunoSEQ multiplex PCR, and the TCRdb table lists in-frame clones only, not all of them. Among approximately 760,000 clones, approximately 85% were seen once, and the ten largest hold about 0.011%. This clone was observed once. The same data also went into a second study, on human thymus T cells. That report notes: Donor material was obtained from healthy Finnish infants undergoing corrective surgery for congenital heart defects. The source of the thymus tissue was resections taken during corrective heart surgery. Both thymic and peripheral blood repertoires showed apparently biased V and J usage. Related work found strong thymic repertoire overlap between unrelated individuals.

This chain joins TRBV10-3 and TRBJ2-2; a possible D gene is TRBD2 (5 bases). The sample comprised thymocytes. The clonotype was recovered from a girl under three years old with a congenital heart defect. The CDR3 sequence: CAISESNGGGRESGELFF. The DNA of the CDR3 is TGTGCCATCAGTGAGTCGAACGGAGGCGGACGGGAATCCGGGGAGCTGTTTTTT.